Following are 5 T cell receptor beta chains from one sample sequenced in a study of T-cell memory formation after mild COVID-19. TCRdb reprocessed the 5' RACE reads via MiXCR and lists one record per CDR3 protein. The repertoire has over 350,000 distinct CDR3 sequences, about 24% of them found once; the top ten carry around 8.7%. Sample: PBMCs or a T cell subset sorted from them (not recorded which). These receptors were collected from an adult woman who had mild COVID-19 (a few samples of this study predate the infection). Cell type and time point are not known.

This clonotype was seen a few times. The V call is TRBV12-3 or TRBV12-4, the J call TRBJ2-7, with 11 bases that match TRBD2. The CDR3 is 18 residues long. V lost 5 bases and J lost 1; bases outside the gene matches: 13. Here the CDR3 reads CASSPPGTSGGTSYEQYF. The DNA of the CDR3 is TGTGCCAGCAGTCCGCCAGGTACTAGCGGGGGTACTTCCTACGAGCAGTACTTC.

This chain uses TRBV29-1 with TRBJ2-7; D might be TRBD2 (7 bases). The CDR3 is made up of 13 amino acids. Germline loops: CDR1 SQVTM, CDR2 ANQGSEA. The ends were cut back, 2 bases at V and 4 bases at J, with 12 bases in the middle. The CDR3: CSVETGGAYEQYF. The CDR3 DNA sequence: TGCAGCGTTGAAACGGGGGGCGCATACGAGCAGTACTTC.

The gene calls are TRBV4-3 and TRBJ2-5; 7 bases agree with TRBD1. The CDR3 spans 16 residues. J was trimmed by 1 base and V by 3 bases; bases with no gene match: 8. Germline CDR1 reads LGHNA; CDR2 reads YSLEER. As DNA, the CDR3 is TGCGCCAGCAGCCAGCGACAGGGAGACGGCCAAGAGACCCAGTACTTC. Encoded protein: CASSQRQGDGQETQYF.

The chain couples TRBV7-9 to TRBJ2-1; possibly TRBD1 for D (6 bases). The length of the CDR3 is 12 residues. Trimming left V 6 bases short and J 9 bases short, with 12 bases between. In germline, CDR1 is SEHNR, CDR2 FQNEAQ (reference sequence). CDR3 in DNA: TGTGCCAGCAGGTCGAGAGGGGGTGAGCAGTTCTTC. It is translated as CASRSRGGEQFF.

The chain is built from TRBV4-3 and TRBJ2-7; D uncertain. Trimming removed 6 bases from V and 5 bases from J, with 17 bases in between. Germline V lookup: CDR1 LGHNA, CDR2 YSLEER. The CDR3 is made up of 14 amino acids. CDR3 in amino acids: CASSPPGRVHEQYF. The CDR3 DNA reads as TGCGCCAGCAGTCCACCGGGCCGCGTCCACGAGCAGTACTTC.